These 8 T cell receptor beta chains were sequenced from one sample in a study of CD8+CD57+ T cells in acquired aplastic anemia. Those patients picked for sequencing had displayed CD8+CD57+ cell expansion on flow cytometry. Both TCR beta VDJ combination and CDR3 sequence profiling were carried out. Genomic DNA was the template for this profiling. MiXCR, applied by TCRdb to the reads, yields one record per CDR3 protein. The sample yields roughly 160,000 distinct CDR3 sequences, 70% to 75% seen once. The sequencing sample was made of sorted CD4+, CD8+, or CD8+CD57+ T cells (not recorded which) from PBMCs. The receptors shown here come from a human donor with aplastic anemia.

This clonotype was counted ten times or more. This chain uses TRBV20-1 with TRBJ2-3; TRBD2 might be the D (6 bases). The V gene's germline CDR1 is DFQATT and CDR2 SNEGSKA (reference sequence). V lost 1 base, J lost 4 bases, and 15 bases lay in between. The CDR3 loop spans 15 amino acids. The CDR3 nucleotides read TGCAGTGCTAGAGGTAGACTAGTGTGGGCAGATACGCAGTATTTT. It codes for CSARGRLVWADTQYF.

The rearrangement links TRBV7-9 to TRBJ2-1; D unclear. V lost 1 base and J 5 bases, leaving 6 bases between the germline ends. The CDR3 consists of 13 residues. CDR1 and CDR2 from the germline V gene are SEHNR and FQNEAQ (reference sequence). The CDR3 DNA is TGTGCCAGCAGCTTAGTTAGGAACAATGAGCAGTTCTTC. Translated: CASSLVRNNEQFF.

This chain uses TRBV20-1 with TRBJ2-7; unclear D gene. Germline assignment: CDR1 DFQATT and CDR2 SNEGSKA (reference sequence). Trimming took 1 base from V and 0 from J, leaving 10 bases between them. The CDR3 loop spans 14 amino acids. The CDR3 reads CSARGLPGSYEQYF. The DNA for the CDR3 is TGCAGTGCTAGAGGGCTACCCGGCTCCTACGAGCAGTACTTC.

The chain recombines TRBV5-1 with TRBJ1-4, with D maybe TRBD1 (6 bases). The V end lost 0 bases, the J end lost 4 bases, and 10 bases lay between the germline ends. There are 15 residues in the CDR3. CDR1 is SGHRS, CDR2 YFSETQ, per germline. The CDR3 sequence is CASSLAGQYNEKLFF. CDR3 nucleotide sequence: TGCGCCAGCAGCTTGGCCGGACAGTATAATGAAAAACTGTTTTTT.

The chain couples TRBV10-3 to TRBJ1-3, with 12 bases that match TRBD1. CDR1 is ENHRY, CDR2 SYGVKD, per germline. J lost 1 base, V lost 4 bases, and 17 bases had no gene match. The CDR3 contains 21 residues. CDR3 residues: CAISGAHTGTGGGWSGNTIYF. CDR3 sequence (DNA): TGTGCCATCAGTGGCGCTCATACCGGGACAGGGGGCGGATGGTCTGGAAACACCATATATTTT.

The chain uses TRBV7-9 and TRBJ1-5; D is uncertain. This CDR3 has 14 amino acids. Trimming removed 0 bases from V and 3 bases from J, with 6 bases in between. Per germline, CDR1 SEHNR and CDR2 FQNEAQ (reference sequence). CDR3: CASSLASFNQPQHF. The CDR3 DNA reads TGTGCCAGCAGCTTAGCCAGTTTCAATCAGCCCCAGCATTTT.

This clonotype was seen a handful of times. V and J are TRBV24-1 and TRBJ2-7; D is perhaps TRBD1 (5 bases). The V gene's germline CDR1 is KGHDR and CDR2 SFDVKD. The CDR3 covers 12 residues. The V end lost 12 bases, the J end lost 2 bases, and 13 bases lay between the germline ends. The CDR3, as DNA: TGTGCCGCTGCTGACAGACCCTACGAGCAGTACTTC. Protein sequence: CAAADRPYEQYF.

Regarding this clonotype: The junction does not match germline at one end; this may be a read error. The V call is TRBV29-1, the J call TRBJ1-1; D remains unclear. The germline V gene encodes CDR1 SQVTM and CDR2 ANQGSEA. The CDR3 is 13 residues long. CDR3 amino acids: CSVVRMLNTEAFF. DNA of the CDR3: TGCAGCGTTGTGAGGATGCTGAACACTGAAGCCTTCTTT. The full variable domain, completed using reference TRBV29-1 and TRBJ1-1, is SAVISQKPSRDICQRGTSLTIQCQVDSQVTMMFWYRQQPGQSLTLIATANQGSEATYESGFVIDKFPISRPNLTFSTLTVSNMSPEDSSIYLCSVVRMLNTEAFFGQGTRLTVV.